Presented here are 17 T cell receptor beta chains from one specimen sequenced in a study of blood T cell repertoires in COVID-19. The table came from immunoSEQ multiplex PCR; TCRdb's copy has only in-frame clones and leaves some out. Found here are 250,000 to 300,000 clones, just over 90% of them singletons; the top ten hold approximately 2.5%. Source material: PBMCs or T cells enriched from blood (not recorded which). The source is a woman in her thirties or forties with acute COVID-19.

The chain combines TRBV6-5 with TRBJ2-7, with 11 bases fitting TRBD2. The CDR3 contains 16 residues. Per the germline V gene, CDR1 is MNHEY and CDR2 is SVGAGI. Trimming cost V 2 bases and J 3 bases; bases outside gene matches: 6. The CDR3 nucleotides read TGTGCCAGCAGTTACGCTAGCGGGAGGTTGGGCTACGAGCAGTACTTC. Translated, it gives CASSYASGRLGYEQYF.

The gene calls are TRBV13 and TRBJ2-7; maybe TRBD2 (7 bases). Germline V gene sequence: CDR1 PRHDT, CDR2 FYEKMQ (reference sequence). This CDR3 spans 14 amino acids. Between the trimmed V and J ends, which lost 2 bases and 5 bases, there was a span of 13 bases. In nucleotides, the CDR3 is TGTGCCAGCAGCTTACAAGGGGGGGGCAACGAGCAGTACTTC. Translating it yields CASSLQGGGNEQYF.

The chain links TRBV19 to TRBJ1-4, with TRBD1 as a possible D gene (5 bases). This CDR3 region has 15 residues. V shed 3 bases and J shed 7 bases, with 15 bases lying between them. From germline, CDR1 is LNHDA and CDR2 SQIVND (reference sequence). In DNA, the CDR3 is TGTGCCAGTAGTATTCGGCAGGGTTTCGGTGAAAAACTGTTTTTT. Translated: CASSIRQGFGEKLFF.

A single count supports this clone. V usage is TRBV3-1 (or the pseudogene TRBV3-2) and J usage is TRBJ2-5; TRBD1 matches 10 bases. J gave up 5 bases and V 3 bases, and 9 bases lay outside the gene matches. Looked up from germline, CDR1 is LGHDT and CDR2 is YNNKEL (reference sequence). This CDR3 contains 16 residues. CDR3 sequence: CASSQRRDRGRETQYF. As DNA, the CDR3 is TGTGCCAGCAGCCAGAGGAGGGACAGGGGCCGGGAGACCCAGTACTTC.

The gene calls are TRBV18 and TRBJ1-5; TRBD1 aligns across 9 bases. The CDR3 runs to 24 residues. V lost 3 bases and J lost 0; bases outside the gene matches: 27. Germline lookup yields CDR1 KGHSH and CDR2 LQKENI. CDR3 sequence: CASSPVRVLLSLGTGRNSNQPQHF. CDR3 nucleotides: TGTGCCAGCTCACCTGTTCGGGTACTTTTATCGTTGGGGACAGGGAGAAATAGCAATCAGCCCCAGCATTTT.

The V call is TRBV4-2, the J call TRBJ1-2; D remains unclear. This CDR3 has 15 residues. Germline loops: CDR1 LGHNA, CDR2 YNFKEQ. V lost 0 bases, J lost 3 bases, and 11 bases lay in between. The CDR3 here is CASSQDLEVYYGYTF. The CDR3, as DNA: TGTGCCAGCAGCCAAGATCTGGAGGTTTACTATGGCTACACCTTC.

The chain combines TRBV28 with TRBJ2-7, with D tentatively TRBD2 (7 bases). V was trimmed by 3 bases and J by 9 bases, leaving 15 bases between them. The CDR3 extends over 13 amino acids. CDR1 MDHEN and CDR2 SYDVKM come from the germline V gene. CDR3 protein: CASSLGGTFGQYF. The CDR3 DNA sequence: TGTGCCAGCAGTTTGGGGGGGACATTCGGGCAGTACTTC.

The J gene is TRBJ1-6, the V gene TRBV28; no clear D gene. Trimming removed 4 bases from V and 5 bases from J, with 12 bases in between. The CDR3 runs 15 residues. Germline assignment: CDR1 MDHEN and CDR2 SYDVKM. CDR3 in amino acids: CASSSPEGDNSPLHF. The CDR3 bases are TGTGCCAGCAGTTCCCCCGAGGGAGATAATTCACCCCTCCACTTT.

J is TRBJ1-1 and V is TRBV27, with 10 bases identical to TRBD1. This CDR3 spans 13 amino acids. Germline V gives CDR1 MNHEY, CDR2 SMNVEV (reference sequence). After removal of 6 bases from V and 4 bases from J, the junction contained 2 bases not matched to a gene. The CDR3 DNA sequence: TGTGCCAGCAGGGGGACAGGGGTCACTGAAGCTTTCTTT. Protein sequence: CASRGTGVTEAFF.

This sequence joins TRBV29-1 and TRBJ2-3; D remains ambiguous. The CDR3 loop spans 12 amino acids. Germline V CDR1 and CDR2: SQVTM, ANQGSEA. Trimming took off 5 bases at V and 2 bases at J, with 8 bases between the two ends. CDR3 DNA sequence: TGCAGCGTTCAAGTAGCCACAGATACGCAGTATTTT. Translating it yields CSVQVATDTQYF.

The V gene is TRBV6-6, the J gene TRBJ1-5; 9 bases match TRBD1. With 8 bases clipped from V and 0 bases from J, the junction kept 8 bases outside the gene matches. From germline, CDR1 is MNHNY and CDR2 SVGAGI (reference sequence). There are 16 residues in the CDR3. The CDR3 loop is CASGGQGTYSNQPQHF. CDR3 DNA: TGTGCCAGCGGAGGACAGGGGACTTATAGCAATCAGCCCCAGCATTTT.

The J gene is TRBJ2-4, the V gene TRBV28; the D gene is possibly TRBD1 (6 bases). In germline, CDR1 is MDHEN, CDR2 SYDVKM. V was trimmed by 7 bases and J by 0 bases, leaving 13 bases between them. The CDR3 sequence is 15 residues long. The CDR3 loop is CASTLGGLAKNIQYF. CDR3 nucleotides: TGTGCCAGCACCCTAGGGGGTTTAGCCAAAAACATTCAGTACTTC.

This clone was seen a few times. The chain links TRBV7-3 to TRBJ2-2; D might be TRBD2 (6 bases). Germline V gives CDR1 SGHTA, CDR2 FQGTGA. V shed 5 bases and J shed 4 bases, with 11 bases lying between them. This CDR3 contains 14 residues. This chain's CDR3 is CASSPGGVTGELFF. The CDR3, as DNA: TGTGCCAGCAGCCCCGGAGGGGTCACCGGGGAGCTGTTTTTT.

This clone was found a few times. This sequence joins TRBV7-9 and TRBJ2-3; TRBD2 matches at 7 bases. Per the germline V gene, CDR1 is SEHNR and CDR2 is FQNEAQ (reference sequence). V gave up 2 bases and J gave up 5 bases; unmatched junction bases: 4. The CDR3 has 14 amino acids. CDR3 residues: CASSLSWEGDTQYF. The CDR3 DNA reads TGTGCCAGCAGCTTATCGTGGGAGGGAGATACGCAGTATTTT.

The CDR3 loop is CASSRQGATYGYTF. The CDR3 DNA sequence: TGTGCCAGCAGCAGACAGGGGGCTACATATGGCTACACCTTC. The V call is TRBV5-8, the J call TRBJ1-2; 10 nucleotides agree with TRBD1. J was trimmed by 5 bases and V by 4 bases; bases with no gene match: 5. This CDR3 contains 14 residues. Germline values: CDR1 SGHTS, CDR2 YDEGEE.

This chain uses TRBV9 with TRBJ2-7; 8 positions agree with TRBD2. This CDR3 contains 15 residues. With 0 bases clipped from V and 7 bases from J, the junction kept 9 bases outside the gene matches. CDR1 is SGDLS, CDR2 YYNGEE, per germline. As DNA, the CDR3 is TGTGCCAGCAGCGTAGGTCGGGAGGGCCGGTCGGAGCAGTACTTC. It yields the protein CASSVGREGRSEQYF. Combining the CDR3 with reference TRBV9 and TRBJ2-7 gives the whole variable domain DSGVTQTPKHLITATGQRVTLRCSPRSGDLSVYWYQQSLDQGLQFLIQYYNGEERAKGNILERFSAQQFPDLHSELNLSSLELGDSALYFCASSVGREGRSEQYFGPGTRLTVT.

CDR3 amino acids: CASSQVGGGRLFF. Here the CDR3 DNA reads TGTGCCAGCAGCCAAGTTGGCGGGGGGCGACTGTTTTTT. This chain connects TRBV14 to TRBJ2-2; TRBD2 agrees at 8 bases. The CDR3 extends over 13 amino acids. The germline gives CDR1 SGHDN, CDR2 FVKESK. V shed 1 base, J shed 14 bases, and the junction held 6 bases outside the gene matches.